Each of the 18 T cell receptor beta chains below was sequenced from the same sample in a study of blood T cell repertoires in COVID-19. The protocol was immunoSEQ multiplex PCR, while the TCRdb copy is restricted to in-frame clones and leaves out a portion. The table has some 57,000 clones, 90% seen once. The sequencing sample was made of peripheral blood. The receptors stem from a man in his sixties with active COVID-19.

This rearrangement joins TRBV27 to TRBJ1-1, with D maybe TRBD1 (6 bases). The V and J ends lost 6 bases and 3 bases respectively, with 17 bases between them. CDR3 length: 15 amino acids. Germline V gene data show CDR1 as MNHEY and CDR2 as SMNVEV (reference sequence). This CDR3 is CASRDRLGVDTEAFF. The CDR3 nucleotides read TGTGCCAGCAGAGACAGGCTGGGGGTGGACACTGAAGCTTTCTTT.

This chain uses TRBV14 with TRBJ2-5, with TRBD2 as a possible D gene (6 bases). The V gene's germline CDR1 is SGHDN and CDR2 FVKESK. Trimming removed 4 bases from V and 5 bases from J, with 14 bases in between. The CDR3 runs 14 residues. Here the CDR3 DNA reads TGTGCCAGCAGCCGCCTGACGGGAGAGGAGACCCAGTACTTC. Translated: CASSRLTGEETQYF.

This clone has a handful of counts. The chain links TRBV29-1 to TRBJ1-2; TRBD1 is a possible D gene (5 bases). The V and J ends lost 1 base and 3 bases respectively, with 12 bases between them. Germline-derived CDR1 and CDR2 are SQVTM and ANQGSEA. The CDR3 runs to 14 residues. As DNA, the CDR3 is TGCAGCGTTGAAGGATGGGGGAGGGACTATGGCTACACCTTC. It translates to CSVEGWGRDYGYTF.

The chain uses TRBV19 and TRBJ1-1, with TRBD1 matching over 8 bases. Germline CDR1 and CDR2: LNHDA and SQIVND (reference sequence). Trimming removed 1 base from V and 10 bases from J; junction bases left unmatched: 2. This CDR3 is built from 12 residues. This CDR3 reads CASSIGQGAAFF. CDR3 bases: TGTGCCAGTAGTATAGGGCAGGGGGCAGCTTTCTTT.

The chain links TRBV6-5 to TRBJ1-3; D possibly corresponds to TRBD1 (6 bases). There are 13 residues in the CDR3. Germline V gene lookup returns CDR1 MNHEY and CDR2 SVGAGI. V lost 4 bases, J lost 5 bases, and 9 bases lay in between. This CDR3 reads CASSSGQRNTIYF. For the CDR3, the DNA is TGTGCCAGCAGTTCGGGACAAAGAAACACCATATATTTT.

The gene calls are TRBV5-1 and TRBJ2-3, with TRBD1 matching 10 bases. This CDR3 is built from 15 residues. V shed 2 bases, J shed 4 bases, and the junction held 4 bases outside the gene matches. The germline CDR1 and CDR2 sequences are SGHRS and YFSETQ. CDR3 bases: TGCGCCAGCAGCTTAACGGGACAGGGGTCAGATACGCAGTATTTT. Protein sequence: CASSLTGQGSDTQYF.

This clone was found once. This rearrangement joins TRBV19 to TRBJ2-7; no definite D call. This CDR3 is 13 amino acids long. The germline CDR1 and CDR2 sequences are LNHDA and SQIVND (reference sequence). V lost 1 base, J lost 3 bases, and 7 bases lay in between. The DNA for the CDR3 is TGTGCCAGTAGTATAGCTTCCGGCTACGAGCAGTACTTC. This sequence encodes CASSIASGYEQYF.

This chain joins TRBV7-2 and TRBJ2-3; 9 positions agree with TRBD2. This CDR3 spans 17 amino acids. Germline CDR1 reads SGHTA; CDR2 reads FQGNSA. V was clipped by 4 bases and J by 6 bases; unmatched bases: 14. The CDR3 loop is CASSSPVVGLAFDTQYF. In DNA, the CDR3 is TGTGCCAGCAGCTCCCCCGTGGTGGGACTAGCTTTCGATACGCAGTATTTT.

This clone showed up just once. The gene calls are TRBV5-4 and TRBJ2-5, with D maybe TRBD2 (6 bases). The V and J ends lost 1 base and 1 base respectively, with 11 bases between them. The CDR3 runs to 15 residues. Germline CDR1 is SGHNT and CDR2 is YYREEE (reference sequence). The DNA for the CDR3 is TGTGCCAGCAGCTTGAGCACTAGCACCCAAGAGACCCAGTACTTC. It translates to CASSLSTSTQETQYF.

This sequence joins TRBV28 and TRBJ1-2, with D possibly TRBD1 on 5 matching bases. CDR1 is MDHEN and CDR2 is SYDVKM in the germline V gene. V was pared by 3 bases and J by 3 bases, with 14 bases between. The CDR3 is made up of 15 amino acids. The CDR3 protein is CASSLHTGGDYGYTF. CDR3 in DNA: TGTGCCAGCAGTTTGCACACCGGGGGGGACTATGGCTACACCTTC.

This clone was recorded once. CDR3 sequence: CATSARRARFQETQYF. The CDR3 DNA is TGTGCCACCAGTGCTAGGAGGGCCAGGTTTCAAGAGACCCAGTACTTC. The chain links TRBV24-1 to TRBJ2-5; TRBD2 is a possible D gene (6 bases). Trimming took 5 bases from V and 2 from J, leaving 17 bases between them. The V gene's germline CDR1 is KGHDR and CDR2 SFDVKD. This CDR3 spans 16 amino acids.

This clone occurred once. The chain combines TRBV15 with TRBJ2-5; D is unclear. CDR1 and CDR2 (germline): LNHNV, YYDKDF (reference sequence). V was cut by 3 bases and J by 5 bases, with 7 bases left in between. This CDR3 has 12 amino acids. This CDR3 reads CATSSPSETQYF. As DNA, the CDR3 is TGTGCCACCAGCAGCCCTTCTGAGACCCAGTACTTC.

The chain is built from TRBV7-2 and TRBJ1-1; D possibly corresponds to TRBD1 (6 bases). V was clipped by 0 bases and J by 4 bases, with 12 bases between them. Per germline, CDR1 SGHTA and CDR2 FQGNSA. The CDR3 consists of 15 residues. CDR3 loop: CASSLATGSSTEAFF. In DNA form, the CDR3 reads TGTGCCAGCAGCTTAGCTACAGGGTCCAGCACTGAAGCTTTCTTT.

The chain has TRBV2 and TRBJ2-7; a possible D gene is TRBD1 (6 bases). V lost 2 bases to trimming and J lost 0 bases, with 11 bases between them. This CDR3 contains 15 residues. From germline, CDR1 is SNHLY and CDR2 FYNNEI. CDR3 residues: CASSERGLASYEQYF. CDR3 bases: TGTGCCAGCAGTGAAAGGGGGTTGGCCTCCTACGAGCAGTACTTC. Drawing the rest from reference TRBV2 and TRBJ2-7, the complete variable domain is EPEVTQTPSHQVTQMGQEVILRCVPISNHLYFYWYRQILGQKVEFLVSFYNNEISEKSEIFDDQFSVERPDGSNFTLKIRSTKLEDSAMYFCASSERGLASYEQYFGPGTRLTVT.

The CDR3, as DNA: TGTGCCAGCAGTTATACAGGGCAGGGTAGTGAAAAACTGTTTTTT. Residues: CASSYTGQGSEKLFF. V and J are TRBV6-2 or TRBV6-3 and TRBJ1-4, with D possibly being TRBD1 (6 bases). V gave up 3 bases and J gave up 7 bases, with 15 bases separating them. Germline CDR1 reads MNHEY; CDR2 reads SVGEGT. The CDR3 is 15 residues long.

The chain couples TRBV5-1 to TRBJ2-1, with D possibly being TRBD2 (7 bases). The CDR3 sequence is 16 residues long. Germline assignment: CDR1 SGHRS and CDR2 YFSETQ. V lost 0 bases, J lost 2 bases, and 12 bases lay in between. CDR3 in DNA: TGCGCCAGCAGCTTGGCTTGGGGGGGGCCCTACAATGAGCAGTTCTTC. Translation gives CASSLAWGGPYNEQFF. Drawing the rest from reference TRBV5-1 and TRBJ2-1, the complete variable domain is KAGVTQTPRYLIKTRGQQVTLSCSPISGHRSVSWYQQTPGQGLQFLFEYFSETQRNKGNFPGRFSGRQFSNSRSEMNVSTLELGDSALYLCASSLAWGGPYNEQFFGPGTRLTVL.

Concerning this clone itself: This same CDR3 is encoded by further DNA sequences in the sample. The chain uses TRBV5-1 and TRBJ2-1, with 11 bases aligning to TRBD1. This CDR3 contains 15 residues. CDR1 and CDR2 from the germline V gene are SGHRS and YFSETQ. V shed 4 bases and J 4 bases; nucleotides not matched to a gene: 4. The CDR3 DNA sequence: TGCGCCAGCAGCCTCGGACAGGGGGCGTACAATGAGCAGTTCTTC. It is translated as CASSLGQGAYNEQFF.

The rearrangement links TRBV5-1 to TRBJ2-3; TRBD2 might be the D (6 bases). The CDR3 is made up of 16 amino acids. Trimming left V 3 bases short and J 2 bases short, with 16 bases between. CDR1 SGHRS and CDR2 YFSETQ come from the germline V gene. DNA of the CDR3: TGCGCCAGCAGCTGGGGCCTTTCGGGAGACACAGATACGCAGTATTTT. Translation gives CASSWGLSGDTDTQYF.